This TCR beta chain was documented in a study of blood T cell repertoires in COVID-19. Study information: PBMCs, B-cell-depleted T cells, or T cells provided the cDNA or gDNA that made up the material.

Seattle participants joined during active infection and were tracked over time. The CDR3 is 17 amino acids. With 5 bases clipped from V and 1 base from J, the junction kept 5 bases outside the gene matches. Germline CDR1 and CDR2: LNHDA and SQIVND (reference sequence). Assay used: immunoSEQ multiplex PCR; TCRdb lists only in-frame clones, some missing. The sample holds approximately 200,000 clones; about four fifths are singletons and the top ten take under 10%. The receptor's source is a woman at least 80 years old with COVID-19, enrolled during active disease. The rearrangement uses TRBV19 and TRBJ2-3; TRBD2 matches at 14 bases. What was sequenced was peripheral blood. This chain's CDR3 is CASSWGLAGAGTDTQYF. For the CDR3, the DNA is TGTGCCAGTAGTTGGGGACTAGCGGGAGCTGGCACAGATACGCAGTATTTT.